The clone carrying this T cell receptor beta chain was seen just once. No antigen is known for it. The data originate from a study of cytomegalovirus exposure and HLA in healthy donors. CDR3 length equals 16 residues. Trimming left V 4 bases short and J 2 bases short, with 15 bases between. The germline V gene encodes CDR1 MDHEN and CDR2 SYDVKM. A multiplex PCR was run with 60 Vbeta primers and 13 Jbeta primers. Profiling relied on immunoSEQ multiplex PCR, and the TCRdb table lists in-frame clones only, not all of them. The table includes roughly 200,000 clones, about 86% detected once. The study's findings and limits: Some V segments, including TRBV6-2 and TRBV6-3, were excluded as indistinguishable.

This rearrangement joins TRBV28 to TRBJ1-5; D might be TRBD1 (6 bases). Specimen: PBMCs. This receptor was obtained from a woman aged 30 to 39 in good health and CMV-seronegative. The CDR3 spells CASSSPQGSGNQPQHF. CDR3 coding DNA: TGTGCCAGCAGTTCCCCACAGGGTAGTGGCAATCAGCCCCAGCATTTT.